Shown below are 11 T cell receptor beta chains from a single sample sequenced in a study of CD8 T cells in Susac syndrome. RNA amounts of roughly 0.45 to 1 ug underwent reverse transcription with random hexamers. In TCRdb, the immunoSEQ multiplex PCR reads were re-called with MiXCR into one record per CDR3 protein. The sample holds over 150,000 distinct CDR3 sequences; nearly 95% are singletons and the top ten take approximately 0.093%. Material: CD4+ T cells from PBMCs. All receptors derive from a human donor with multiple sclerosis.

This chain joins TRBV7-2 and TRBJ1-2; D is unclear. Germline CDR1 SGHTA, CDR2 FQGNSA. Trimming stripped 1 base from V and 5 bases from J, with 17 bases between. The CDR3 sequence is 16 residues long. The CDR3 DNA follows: TGTGCCAGCAGCTTAGATCATTCGTACGGTGATTATGGCTACACCTTC. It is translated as CASSLDHSYGDYGYTF.

The CDR3 coding sequence is TGCAGTGCTACAAAGACAGGGGATAATTCACCCCTCCACTTT. Protein product: CSATKTGDNSPLHF. V and J are TRBV20-1 and TRBJ1-6, with TRBD1 identical over 8 bases. V shed 4 bases, J shed 5 bases, and the junction held 4 bases outside the gene matches. In germline, CDR1 is DFQATT, CDR2 SNEGSKA (reference sequence). This CDR3 is built from 14 residues.

CDR3 nucleotides: TGTGCCAGCAGCCAAGAGCGGGGAACTAACTATGGCTACACCTTC. The encoded protein is CASSQERGTNYGYTF. The rearrangement joins TRBV4-2 to TRBJ1-2; D ambiguous. Trimming cost V 0 bases and J 0 bases, with 8 bases left between them. Germline V gene data show CDR1 as LGHNA and CDR2 as YNFKEQ. This CDR3 is 15 amino acids long.

The CDR3 reads CASSHRAGNNEQFF. In nucleotides, the CDR3 is TGTGCCAGCAGCCATCGAGCGGGGAACAATGAGCAGTTCTTC. The V gene is TRBV3-1, the J gene TRBJ2-1, with 7 bases lining up with TRBD2. This CDR3 is built from 14 residues. V shed 3 bases, J shed 5 bases, and the junction held 4 bases outside the gene matches. The germline V gene encodes CDR1 LGHDT and CDR2 YNNKEL (reference sequence).

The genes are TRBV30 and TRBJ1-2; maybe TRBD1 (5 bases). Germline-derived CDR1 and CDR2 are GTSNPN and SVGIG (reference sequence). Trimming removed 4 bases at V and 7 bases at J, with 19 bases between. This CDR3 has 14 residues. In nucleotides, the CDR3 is TGTGCCTGGAACCTCGGGACTAAGAGTGGTGGCTACACCTTC. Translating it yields CAWNLGTKSGGYTF. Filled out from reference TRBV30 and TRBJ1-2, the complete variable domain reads SQTIHQWPATLVQPVGSPLSLECTVEGTSNPNLYWYRQAAGRGLQLLFYSVGIGQISSEVPQNLSASRPQDRQFILSSKKLLLSDSGFYLCAWNLGTKSGGYTFGSGTRLTVV.

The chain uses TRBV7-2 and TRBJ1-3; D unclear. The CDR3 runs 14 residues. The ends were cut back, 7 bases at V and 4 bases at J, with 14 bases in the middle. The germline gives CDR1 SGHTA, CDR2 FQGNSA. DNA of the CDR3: TGTGCCAGCACCCAAACCTGGGCCGGAAACACCATATATTTT. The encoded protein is CASTQTWAGNTIYF. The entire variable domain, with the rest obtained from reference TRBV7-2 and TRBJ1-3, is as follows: GAGVSQSPSNKVTEKGKDVELRCDPISGHTALYWYRQSLGQGLEFLIYFQGNSAPDKSGLPSDRFSAERTGGSVSTLTIQRTQQEDSAVYLCASTQTWAGNTIYFGEGSWLTVV.

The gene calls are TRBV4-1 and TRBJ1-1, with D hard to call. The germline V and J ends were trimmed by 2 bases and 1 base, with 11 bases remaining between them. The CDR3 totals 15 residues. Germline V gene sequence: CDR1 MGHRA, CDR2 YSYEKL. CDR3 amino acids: CASSQKNTQNTEAFF. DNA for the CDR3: TGCGCCAGCAGCCAAAAGAATACTCAGAACACTGAAGCTTTCTTT.

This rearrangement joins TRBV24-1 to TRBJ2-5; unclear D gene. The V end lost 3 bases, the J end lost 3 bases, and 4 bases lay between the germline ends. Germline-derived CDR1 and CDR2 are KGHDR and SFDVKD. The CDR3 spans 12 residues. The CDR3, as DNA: TGTGCCACCAGTGATGAGAAAGAGACCCAGTACTTC. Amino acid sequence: CATSDEKETQYF.

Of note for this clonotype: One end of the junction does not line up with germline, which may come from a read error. In DNA, the CDR3 is TGTGCCAGCAGTCCGCAGGGTTACCAAGGGACCCAGTACTTC. Translation gives CASSPQGYQGTQYF. The chain links TRBV6-2 or TRBV6-3 to TRBJ2-5; the D gene is possibly TRBD1 (5 bases). Germline V gene lookup returns CDR1 MNHEY and CDR2 SVGEGT. This CDR3 spans 14 amino acids.

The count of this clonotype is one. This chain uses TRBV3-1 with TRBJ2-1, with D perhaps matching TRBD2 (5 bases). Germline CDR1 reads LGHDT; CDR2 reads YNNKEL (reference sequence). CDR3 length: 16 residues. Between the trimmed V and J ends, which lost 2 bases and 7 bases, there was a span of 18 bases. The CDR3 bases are TGTGCCAGCAGCCAACTGGCGGGTTCCTCGGGGAATGAGCAGTTCTTC. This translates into CASSQLAGSSGNEQFF.

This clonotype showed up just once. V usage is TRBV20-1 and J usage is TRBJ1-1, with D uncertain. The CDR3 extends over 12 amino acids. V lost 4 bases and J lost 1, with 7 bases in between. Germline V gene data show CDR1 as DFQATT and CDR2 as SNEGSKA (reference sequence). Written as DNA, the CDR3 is TGCAGTGCTACCACACGGAACACTGAAGCTTTCTTT. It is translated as CSATTRNTEAFF.